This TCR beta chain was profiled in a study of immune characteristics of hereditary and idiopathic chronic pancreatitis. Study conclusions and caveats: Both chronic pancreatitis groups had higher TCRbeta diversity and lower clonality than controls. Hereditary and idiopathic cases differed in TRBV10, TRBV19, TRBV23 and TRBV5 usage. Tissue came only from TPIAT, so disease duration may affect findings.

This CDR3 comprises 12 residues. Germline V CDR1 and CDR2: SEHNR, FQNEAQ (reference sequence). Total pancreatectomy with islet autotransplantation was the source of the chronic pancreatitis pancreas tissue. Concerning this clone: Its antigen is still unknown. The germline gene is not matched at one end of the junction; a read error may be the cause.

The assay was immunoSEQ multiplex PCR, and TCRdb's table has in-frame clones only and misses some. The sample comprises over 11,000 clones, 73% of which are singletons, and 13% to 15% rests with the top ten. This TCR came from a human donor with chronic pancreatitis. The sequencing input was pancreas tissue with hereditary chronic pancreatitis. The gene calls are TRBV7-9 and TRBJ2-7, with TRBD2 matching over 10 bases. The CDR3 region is CASSTYLAGVDF. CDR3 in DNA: TGTGCCAGCAGCACTTATCTAGCGGGGGTGGACTTC.